These T cell receptor beta chains were read from a single sample in a study of shared clonotypes between healthy human individuals. Clones were sequenced by immunoSEQ multiplex PCR, and TCRdb holds only the in-frame ones, with some missing. The sample carries approximately 2.4 million clones, around 95% recorded once. Sequencing was carried out using naive CD4+ T cells sorted from blood. These receptors came from a man aged 18 to 29 in good health. CDR3s include the opening cysteine and the closing phenylalanine or tryptophan. D genes are given only for firm matches.

CDR3nt: TGTGCCAGCAGCCAGGGCGGCGGGTACTACGAGCAGTACTTC
CDR3aa: CASSQGGGYYEQYF
d_gene: .
v_gene: TRBV5-5
j_gene: TRBJ2-7

CDR3nt: TGTGCCAGCAGCTTGACCCAGGGGAACACCGGGGAGCTGTTTTTT
CDR3aa: CASSLTQGNTGELFF
d_gene: .
v_gene: TRBV5-6
j_gene: TRBJ2-2

CDR3nt: TGTGCCAGCAGCAAGTTGCACTCCACTGGGGCCAACGTCCTGACTTTC
CDR3aa: CASSKLHSTGANVLTF
d_gene: .
v_gene: TRBV21-1
j_gene: TRBJ2-6

CDR3nt: TGCGCCAGCAGCTTGGAGGGACTGGAGAACTATGGCTACACCTTC
CDR3aa: CASSLEGLENYGYTF
d_gene: .
v_gene: TRBV5-1
j_gene: TRBJ1-2

CDR3nt: TGCGCCAGCATGAGTGATGAGCAGTTCTTC
CDR3aa: CASMSDEQFF
d_gene: .
v_gene: TRBV5-1
j_gene: TRBJ2-1

CDR3nt: TGTGCCAGTTCGTCTGGACCTCAAGAGACCCAGTACTTC
CDR3aa: CASSSGPQETQYF
d_gene: .
v_gene: TRBV10-3
j_gene: TRBJ2-5

CDR3nt: TGTGCCAGCAGCCCCGCAGATGGCTACACCTTC
CDR3aa: CASSPADGYTF
d_gene: .
v_gene: TRBV7-2
j_gene: TRBJ1-2

CDR3nt: TGTGCCAGCAGAGCCGGGATGGACTCTGGAAACACCATATATTTT
CDR3aa: CASRAGMDSGNTIYF
d_gene: .
v_gene: TRBV6-1
j_gene: TRBJ1-3

CDR3nt: TGTGCCAGCAGTTGGATGGGGTCGAACACTGAAGCTTTCTTT
CDR3aa: CASSWMGSNTEAFF
d_gene: .
v_gene: TRBV27
j_gene: TRBJ1-1

CDR3nt: TGCGCCAGCAGCCAAGACGGCCGGGGGGGGCCGAGGGGTAGAGCTTTCTTT
CDR3aa: CASSQDGRGGPRGRAFF
d_gene: .
v_gene: TRBV4-1
j_gene: TRBJ1-1

CDR3nt: TGTGCCAGCTCTCCGGACCGAGGAGGCGAGCAGTACTTC
CDR3aa: CASSPDRGGEQYF
d_gene: .
v_gene: TRBV18
j_gene: TRBJ2-7

CDR3nt: TGCGCCAGCAGCTTAGACCCCACAGGGTTGTCTGGGGCCAACGTCCTGACTTTC
CDR3aa: CASSLDPTGLSGANVLTF
d_gene: .
v_gene: TRBV5-1
j_gene: TRBJ2-6

CDR3nt: TGTGCCAGCAGTGCCAGTAGCTCCTACAATGAGCAGTTCTTC
CDR3aa: CASSASSSYNEQFF
d_gene: .
v_gene: TRBV7-3
j_gene: TRBJ2-1

CDR3nt: TGCGCCAGCAGCTTGATATCCGGGGGGGCTGAAGCTTTCTTT
CDR3aa: CASSLISGGAEAFF
d_gene: .
v_gene: TRBV5-1
j_gene: TRBJ1-1

CDR3nt: TGCAGTGCCCAGGGACGCTACGAGCAGTACTTC
CDR3aa: CSAQGRYEQYF
d_gene: .
v_gene: TRBV20-1
j_gene: TRBJ2-7

CDR3nt: TGTGCCAGCAGCGCGGACAGATACAATTCACCCCTCCACTTT
CDR3aa: CASSADRYNSPLHF
d_gene: .
v_gene: TRBV9
j_gene: TRBJ1-6

CDR3nt: TGCGCCAGCAGCCAAGATGGGACTAGTCGTCGTGAGCAGTTCTTC
CDR3aa: CASSQDGTSRREQFF
d_gene: TRBD2
v_gene: TRBV4-1
j_gene: TRBJ2-1

CDR3nt: TGCGCCAGCAGCTTGGCCGCCACCGGAGGCGAGCAGTTCTTC
CDR3aa: CASSLAATGGEQFF
d_gene: .
v_gene: TRBV5-1
j_gene: TRBJ2-1